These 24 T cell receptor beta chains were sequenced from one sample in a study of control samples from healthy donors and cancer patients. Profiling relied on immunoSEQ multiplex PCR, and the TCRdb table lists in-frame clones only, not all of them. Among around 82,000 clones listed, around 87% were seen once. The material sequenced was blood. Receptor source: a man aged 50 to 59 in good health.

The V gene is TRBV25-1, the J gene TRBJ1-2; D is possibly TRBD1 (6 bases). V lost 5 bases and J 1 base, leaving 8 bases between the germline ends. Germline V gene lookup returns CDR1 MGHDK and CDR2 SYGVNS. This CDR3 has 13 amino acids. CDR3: CASSIGGNYGYTF. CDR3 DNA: TGTGCCAGCAGTATAGGGGGTAACTATGGCTACACCTTC.

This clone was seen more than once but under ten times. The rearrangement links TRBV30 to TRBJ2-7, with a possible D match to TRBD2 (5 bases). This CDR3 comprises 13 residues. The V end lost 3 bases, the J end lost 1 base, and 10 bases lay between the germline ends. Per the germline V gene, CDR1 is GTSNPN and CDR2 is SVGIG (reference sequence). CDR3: CAWRQRYSYEQYF. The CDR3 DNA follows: TGTGCCTGGAGACAGCGGTATTCCTACGAGCAGTACTTC.

Here the CDR3 reads CASSYDPRYYGYTF. The DNA of the CDR3 is TGTGCCAGCAGTTACGATCCACGTTACTATGGCTACACCTTC. J is TRBJ1-2 and V is TRBV6-5, with no clear D. The CDR3 consists of 14 residues. The germline V gene encodes CDR1 MNHEY and CDR2 SVGAGI. V was clipped by 2 bases and J by 3 bases, with 10 bases between them.

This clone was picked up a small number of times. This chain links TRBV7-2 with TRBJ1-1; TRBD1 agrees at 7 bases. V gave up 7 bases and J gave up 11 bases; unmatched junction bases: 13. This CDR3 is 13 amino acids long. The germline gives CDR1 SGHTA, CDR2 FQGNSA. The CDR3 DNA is TGTGCCAGCACCATGACAGGGTTCCTCCGGGCTTTCTTT. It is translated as CASTMTGFLRAFF.

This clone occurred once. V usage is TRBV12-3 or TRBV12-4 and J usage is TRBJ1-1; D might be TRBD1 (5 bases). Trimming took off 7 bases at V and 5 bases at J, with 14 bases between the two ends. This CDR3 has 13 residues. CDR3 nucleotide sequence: TGTGCCAGCACGCTGGGTTGGGGGACTGAAGCTTTCTTT. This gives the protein CASTLGWGTEAFF.

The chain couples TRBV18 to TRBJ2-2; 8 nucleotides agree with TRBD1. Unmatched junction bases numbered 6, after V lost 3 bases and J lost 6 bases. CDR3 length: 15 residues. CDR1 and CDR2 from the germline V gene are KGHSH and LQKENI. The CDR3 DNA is TGTGCCAGCTCACCGACAGGGGAAGGTGCCGGGGAGCTGTTTTTT. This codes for CASSPTGEGAGELFF.

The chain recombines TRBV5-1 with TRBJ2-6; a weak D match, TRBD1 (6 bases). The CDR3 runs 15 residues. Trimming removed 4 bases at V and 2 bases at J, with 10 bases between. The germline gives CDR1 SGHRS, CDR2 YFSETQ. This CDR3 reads CASSPGQTGANVLTF. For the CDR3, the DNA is TGCGCCAGCAGCCCCGGACAGACTGGGGCCAACGTCCTGACTTTC.

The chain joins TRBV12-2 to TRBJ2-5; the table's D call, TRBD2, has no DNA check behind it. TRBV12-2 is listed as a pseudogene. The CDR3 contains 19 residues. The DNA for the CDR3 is TGTGCAAGTCGCTCCCTCTTTCAATCCTCTCTAGCGTACCAAGAGACCCAGTACTTC. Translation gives CASRSLFQSSLAYQETQYF.

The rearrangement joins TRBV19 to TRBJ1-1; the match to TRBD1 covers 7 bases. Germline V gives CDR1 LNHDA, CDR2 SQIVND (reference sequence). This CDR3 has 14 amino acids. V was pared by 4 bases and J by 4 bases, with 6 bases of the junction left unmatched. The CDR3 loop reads CASSTRTGRTEAFF. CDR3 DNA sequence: TGTGCCAGTAGTACTAGGACAGGTCGCACTGAAGCTTTCTTT.

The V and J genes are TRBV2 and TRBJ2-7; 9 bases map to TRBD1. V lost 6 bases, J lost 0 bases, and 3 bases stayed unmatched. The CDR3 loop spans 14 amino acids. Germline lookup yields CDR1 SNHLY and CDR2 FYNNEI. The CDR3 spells CASRQGAISYEQYF. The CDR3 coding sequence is TGTGCCAGCAGACAGGGGGCTATCTCCTACGAGCAGTACTTC.

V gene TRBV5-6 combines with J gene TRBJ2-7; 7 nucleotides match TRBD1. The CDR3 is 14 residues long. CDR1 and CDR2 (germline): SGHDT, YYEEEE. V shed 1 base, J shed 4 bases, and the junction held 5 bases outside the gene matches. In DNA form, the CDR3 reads TGTGCCAGCAGCTTGTCAGGCAGGGGGTACGAGCAGTACGTC. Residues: CASSLSGRGYEQYV.

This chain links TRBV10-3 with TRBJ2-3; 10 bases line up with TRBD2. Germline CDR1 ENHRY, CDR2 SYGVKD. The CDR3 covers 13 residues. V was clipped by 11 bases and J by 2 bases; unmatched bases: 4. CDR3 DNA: TGTGCCGTTAGCGGGGGGTTCACAGATACGCAGTATTTT. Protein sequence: CAVSGGFTDTQYF.

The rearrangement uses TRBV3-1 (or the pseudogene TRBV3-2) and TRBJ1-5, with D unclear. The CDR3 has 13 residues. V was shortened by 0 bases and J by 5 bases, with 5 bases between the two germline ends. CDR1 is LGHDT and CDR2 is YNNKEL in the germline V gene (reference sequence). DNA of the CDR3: TGTGCCAGCAGCCAAGATCAGGATCAGCCCCAGCATTTT. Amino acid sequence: CASSQDQDQPQHF.

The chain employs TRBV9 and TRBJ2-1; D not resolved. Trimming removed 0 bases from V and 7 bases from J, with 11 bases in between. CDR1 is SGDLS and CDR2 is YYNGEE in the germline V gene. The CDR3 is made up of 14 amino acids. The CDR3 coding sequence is TGTGCCAGCAGCGTAGGGGATAGTTGGAATGAGCAGTTCTTC. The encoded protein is CASSVGDSWNEQFF.

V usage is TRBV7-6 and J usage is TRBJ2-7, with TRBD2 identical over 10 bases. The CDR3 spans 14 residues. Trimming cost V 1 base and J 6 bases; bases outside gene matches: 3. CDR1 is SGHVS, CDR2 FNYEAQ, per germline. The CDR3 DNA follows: TGTGCCAGCAGCTTAGATAGCGGGAGGACCGAGCAGTACTTC. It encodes CASSLDSGRTEQYF.

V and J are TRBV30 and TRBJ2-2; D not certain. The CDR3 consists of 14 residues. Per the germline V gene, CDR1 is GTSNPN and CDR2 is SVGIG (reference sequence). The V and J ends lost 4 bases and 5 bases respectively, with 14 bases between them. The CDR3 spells CAWIHPGRTGELFF. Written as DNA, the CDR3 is TGTGCCTGGATTCATCCCGGCAGAACCGGGGAGCTGTTTTTT.

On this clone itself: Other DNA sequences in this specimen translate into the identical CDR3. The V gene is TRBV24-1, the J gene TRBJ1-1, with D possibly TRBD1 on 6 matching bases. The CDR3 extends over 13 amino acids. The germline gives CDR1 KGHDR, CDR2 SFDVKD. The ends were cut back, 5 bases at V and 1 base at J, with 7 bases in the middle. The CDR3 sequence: CATSGTENTEAFF. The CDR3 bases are TGTGCCACCAGTGGGACAGAGAACACTGAAGCTTTCTTT.

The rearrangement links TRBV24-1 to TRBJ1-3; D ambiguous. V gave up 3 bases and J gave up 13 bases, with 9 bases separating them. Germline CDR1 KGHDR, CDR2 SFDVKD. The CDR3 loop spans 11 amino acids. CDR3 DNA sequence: TGTGCCACCAGTGATACCCGGAAAATATATTTT. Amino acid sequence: CATSDTRKIYF.

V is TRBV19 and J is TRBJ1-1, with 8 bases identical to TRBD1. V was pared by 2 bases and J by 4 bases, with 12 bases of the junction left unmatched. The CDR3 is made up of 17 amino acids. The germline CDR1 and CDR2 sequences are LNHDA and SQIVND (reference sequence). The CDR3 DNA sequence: TGTGCCAGTAGTATATGGGGCAGGGGGCCGGAGGGCACTGAAGCTTTCTTT. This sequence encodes CASSIWGRGPEGTEAFF.

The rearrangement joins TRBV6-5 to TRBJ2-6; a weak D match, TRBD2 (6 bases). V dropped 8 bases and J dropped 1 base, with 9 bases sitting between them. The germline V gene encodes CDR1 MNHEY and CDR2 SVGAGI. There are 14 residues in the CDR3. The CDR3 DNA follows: TGTGCCAGCCAACGGGGGTCTGGGGCCAACGTCCTGACTTTC. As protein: CASQRGSGANVLTF.

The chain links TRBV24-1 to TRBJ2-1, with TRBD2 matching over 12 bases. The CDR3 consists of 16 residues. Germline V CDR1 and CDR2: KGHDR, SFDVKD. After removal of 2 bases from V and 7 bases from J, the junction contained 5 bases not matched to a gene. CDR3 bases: TGTGCCACCAGTGATTCGCGACTAGCGGGAGTGAATGAGCAGTTCTTC. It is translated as CATSDSRLAGVNEQFF.

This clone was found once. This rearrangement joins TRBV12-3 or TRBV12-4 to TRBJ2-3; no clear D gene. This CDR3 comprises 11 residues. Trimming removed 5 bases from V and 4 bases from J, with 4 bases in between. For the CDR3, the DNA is TGTGCCAGCAGTCCGTCAGATACGCAGTATTTT. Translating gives CASSPSDTQYF.

The CDR3 bases are TGCGCCAGCAGCGACAGCGGCTCACGCAATGAGCAGTTCTTC. Amino acid sequence: CASSDSGSRNEQFF. The chain employs TRBV4-3 and TRBJ2-1; D is perhaps TRBD1 or TRBD2 (5 bases each). V was shortened by 5 bases and J by 6 bases, with 14 bases between the two germline ends. CDR1 is LGHNA and CDR2 is YSLEER in the germline V gene. The CDR3 has 14 residues.

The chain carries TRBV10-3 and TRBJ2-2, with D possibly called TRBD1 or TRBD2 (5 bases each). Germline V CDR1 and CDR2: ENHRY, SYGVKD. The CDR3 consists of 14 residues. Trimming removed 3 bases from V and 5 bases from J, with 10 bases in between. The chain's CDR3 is CAISDGTRTGELFF. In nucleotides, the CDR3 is TGTGCCATCAGTGACGGGACGCGAACCGGGGAGCTGTTTTTT.